What follows are 31 T cell receptor beta chains derived from one specimen sequenced in a study of tumor-infiltrating lymphocytes in oesophageal squamous cell carcinoma. TCRdb re-derived calls from the PCR reads in MiXCR, one entry per CDR3 protein. The table shows about 12,000 distinct CDR3 sequences, with 58% occurring only once. The sequencing input was esophageal tumor tissue. Every receptor here comes from a female donor with esophageal squamous cell carcinoma.

This chain links TRBV7-2 with TRBJ2-7; tentatively, D is TRBD1 (5 bases). Germline values: CDR1 SGHTA, CDR2 FQGNSA. V lost 6 bases, J lost 5 bases, and 14 bases lay in between. The CDR3 consists of 13 residues. This chain's CDR3 is CASSQGFLNEQYF. The CDR3 DNA follows: TGTGCCAGCAGTCAGGGTTTTTTGAACGAGCAGTACTTC.

DNA of the CDR3: TGTGCCAGCAGCTTCACCCAAAGCACAGATACGCAGTATTTT. Translated: CASSFTQSTDTQYF. The chain employs TRBV7-9 and TRBJ2-3; D remains ambiguous. Germline CDR1 SEHNR, CDR2 FQNEAQ (reference sequence). V lost 3 bases and J 0 bases, leaving 7 bases between the germline ends. There are 14 residues in the CDR3.

This chain uses TRBV27 with TRBJ2-5, with D tentatively TRBD2 (6 bases). The end of the DNA is better explained by TRBJ2-1, so the J call may be wrong. CDR3 size: 12 residues. CDR1 and CDR2 from the germline V gene are MNHEY and SMNVEV (reference sequence). CDR3 nucleotides: TGTGCCAGCGGGGACTTATACAATGAGCAGTTCTTC. Protein sequence: CASGDLYNEQFF.

The V call is TRBV6-5, the J call TRBJ2-7, with TRBD1 matching 7 bases. Germline V gene data show CDR1 as MNHEY and CDR2 as SVGAGI. V shed 4 bases and J 0 bases; nucleotides not matched to a gene: 6. The CDR3 length is 15 residues. The CDR3 reads CASSSRGGASYEQYF. CDR3 DNA sequence: TGTGCCAGCAGTTCTCGAGGGGGCGCCTCCTACGAGCAGTACTTC.

The chain combines TRBV28 with TRBJ2-7, with 11 bases aligning to TRBD2. Germline assignment: CDR1 MDHEN and CDR2 SYDVKM. This CDR3 comprises 18 residues. The J segment lost 3 bases and the V segment lost 7 bases, leaving 17 bases of the junction unmatched. The CDR3 region has the DNA TGTGCCAGCACCATACAGGGTGCCGGGACTAGCGGCCACTACGAGCAGTACTTC. It encodes CASTIQGAGTSGHYEQYF.

The CDR3 reads CASSSGISSGNTIYF. CDR3 bases: TGCGCCAGCAGTTCGGGGATAAGCTCTGGAAACACCATATATTTT. The chain employs TRBV10-1 and TRBJ1-1, with no clear D. The J call is in doubt because the DNA end fits TRBJ1-3 better. Germline V gene sequence: CDR1 WNHNN, CDR2 SYGVQD (reference sequence). CDR3 length equals 15 residues.

The chain couples TRBV7-9 to TRBJ1-1; tentative D call: TRBD1 (6 bases). The J call is in doubt because the DNA end fits TRBJ1-6 better. The CDR3 has 16 residues. Germline-derived CDR1 and CDR2 are SEHNR and FQNEAQ (reference sequence). In DNA, the CDR3 is TGTGCCAGCAGCCACAAGGGGGGCTCGATTAATTCACCCCTCCACTTT. This encodes CASSHKGGSINSPLHF.

This clonotype was counted at least ten times. The chain links TRBV28 to TRBJ1-5, with D perhaps matching TRBD1 (6 bases). Germline lookup yields CDR1 MDHEN and CDR2 SYDVKM. The CDR3 is 16 residues long. Trimming left V 5 bases short and J 2 bases short, with 16 bases between. The CDR3 bases are TGTGCCAGCAGTGTCACAGGGCGAGCAGGCAATCAGCCCCAGCATTTT. It specifies CASSVTGRAGNQPQHF.

The rearrangement uses TRBV7-3 and TRBJ2-7; D unresolved. This CDR3 region has 13 residues. Germline V lookup: CDR1 SGHTA, CDR2 FQGTGA. V lost 2 bases, J lost 3 bases, and 8 bases lay in between. The DNA of the CDR3 is TGTGCCAGCAGCTTATTTGGTCTCTACGAGCAGTACTTC. This translates into CASSLFGLYEQYF.

The V call is TRBV7-9, the J call TRBJ2-7; 7 bases fit TRBD2. Germline CDR1 SEHNR, CDR2 FQNEAQ (reference sequence). V trimming: 5 bases; J trimming: 1 base; junction bases outside the gene matches: 5. CDR3 length: 14 residues. DNA of the CDR3: TGTGCCAGCAGCCCCTGGACTAGTTCCTACGAGCAGTACTTC. Translating it yields CASSPWTSSYEQYF.

The chain carries TRBV11-2 and TRBJ1-2, with 8 bases identical to TRBD1. Trimming removed 0 bases from V and 7 bases from J; junction bases left unmatched: 4. Germline V gene lookup returns CDR1 SGHAT and CDR2 FQNNGV. The CDR3 sequence is 14 residues long. The CDR3 DNA reads as TGTGCCAGCAGCTTAGATCAGGGGGCGGGTGGCTACACCTTC. Amino acid sequence: CASSLDQGAGGYTF.

Details on this clonotype: A clone one base away is much larger, so this may be a read error. The chain couples TRBV12-3 or TRBV12-4 to TRBJ2-3; weak D call: TRBD1 (5 bases). The J call is in doubt because the DNA end fits TRBJ2-1 better. The CDR3 sequence is 12 residues long. The CDR3 DNA follows: TGTGCCAGCAGGGGGCCGGTCGATGAGCAGTTCTTC. This codes for CASRGPVDEQFF.

The genes are TRBV6-6 and TRBJ1-2, with 8 bases fitting TRBD1. The CDR3 has 12 amino acids. Trimming at V came to 7 bases and at J to 8 bases, leaving 6 bases not matched to a gene. Germline CDR1 and CDR2: MNHNY and SVGAGI (reference sequence). For the CDR3, the DNA is TGTGCCAGCACCGGACAGGGTGAAGGCTACACCTTC. Its translation: CASTGQGEGYTF.

V is TRBV28 and J is TRBJ2-5; 7 bases are a match to TRBD2. The J call may be in error: the DNA end matches TRBJ2-7 better. This CDR3 comprises 17 residues. Germline loops: CDR1 MDHEN, CDR2 SYDVKM. The CDR3 DNA sequence: TGTGCCAGCAGTTGGCCGTGGGCGGGAGAGACTCGGGGCGAGCAGTACTTC. Protein sequence: CASSWPWAGETRGEQYF.

This chain links TRBV28 with TRBJ2-6; the D gene is possibly TRBD1 (5 bases). Germline CDR1 MDHEN, CDR2 SYDVKM. This CDR3 has 14 residues. V lost 6 bases, J lost 0 bases, and 6 bases lay in between. For the CDR3, the DNA is TGTGCCAGCAGGACAGACTCTGGGGCCAACGTCCTGACTTTC. Translating gives CASRTDSGANVLTF.

The chain couples TRBV7-4 to TRBJ2-7; the match to TRBD2 covers 9 bases. The J call may not be correct, given that the DNA end is closer to TRBJ2-1. The CDR3 sequence is 16 residues long. The germline V gene encodes CDR1 SGHVT and CDR2 SQSDAQ. CDR3 sequence: CASSLGAGGPYNEQFF. The DNA of the CDR3 is TGTGCCAGCAGCTTAGGGGCGGGGGGGCCATACAATGAGCAGTTCTTC.

The chain links TRBV11-2 to TRBJ1-5; maybe TRBD1 (5 bases). The CDR3 loop spans 14 amino acids. The V end lost 3 bases, the J end lost 6 bases, and 12 bases lay between the germline ends. The germline gives CDR1 SGHAT, CDR2 FQNNGV. The CDR3 sequence is CASSFSRRGQPQHF. CDR3 in DNA: TGTGCCAGCAGCTTTAGTAGGAGGGGTCAGCCCCAGCATTTT.

This clonotype has a count of ten or more. This chain links TRBV18 with TRBJ2-3; 12 positions match TRBD2. Germline CDR1 and CDR2: KGHSH and LQKENI. The V segment lost 1 base and the J segment 1 base; nucleotides outside the gene matches: 0. The CDR3 covers 16 residues. The DNA for the CDR3 is TGTGCCAGCTCACCACGGACTAGCGGGGGCACAGATACGCAGTATTTT. It yields the protein CASSPRTSGGTDTQYF.

The chain is built from TRBV6-6 and TRBJ2-3; weak D call: TRBD1 (5 bases). The V end lost 0 bases, the J end lost 9 bases, and 13 bases lay between the germline ends. The V gene's germline CDR1 is MNHNY and CDR2 SVGAGI (reference sequence). The CDR3 covers 14 residues. The CDR3 protein is CASSYSQGVRTQYF. The CDR3 coding sequence is TGTGCCAGCAGTTACTCGCAAGGGGTTAGGACGCAGTATTTT.

This clonotype was detected only a few times. The V call is TRBV7-9, the J call TRBJ2-7; TRBD2 aligns across 14 bases. The CDR3 extends over 16 amino acids. Unmatched junction bases numbered 8, after V lost 5 bases and J lost 5 bases. The germline V gene has CDR1 SEHNR and CDR2 FQNEAQ (reference sequence). CDR3: CASSDYGTSGSHEQYF. CDR3 bases: TGTGCCAGCAGCGATTACGGGACTAGCGGGAGCCACGAGCAGTACTTC.

This clonotype has only a few counts. This chain connects TRBV7-3 to TRBJ1-2; 8 bases are a match to TRBD1. V shed 4 bases, J shed 8 bases, and the junction held 6 bases outside the gene matches. The length of the CDR3 is 13 residues. Germline-derived CDR1 and CDR2 are SGHTA and FQGTGA. The CDR3: CASSSATGEGYTF. The CDR3, as DNA: TGTGCCAGCAGCTCCGCGACAGGGGAAGGCTACACCTTC.

As for this clonotype: A junction end diverges from the germline sequence, so it may reflect a read error. This chain connects TRBV7-6 to TRBJ2-3; D is perhaps TRBD2 (5 bases). The J call is uncertain, as TRBJ2-1 better fits the DNA end. The CDR3 loop spans 13 amino acids. In germline, CDR1 is SGHVS, CDR2 FNYEAQ. The CDR3 DNA reads TGTGCTAGCAGCTTAGGAAGAGAGGGTGAGCAGTTCTTC. It codes for CASSLGREGEQFF.

This clonotype was counted between two and nine times. Likely a read error: the CDR3 ends without its conserved phenylalanine or tryptophan. The DNA is left out, because the CDR3 cannot be placed on it with certainty; the CDR3 is given as TCRdb lists it. The V and J genes are TRBV7-8 and TRBJ2-6; TRBD1 was called by the table and not checked on the DNA. The V gene's germline CDR1 is SGHVS and CDR2 FQNEAQ. The CDR3 is made up of 18 amino acids, end residues included. CDR3 in amino acids: CASSRDGQSSYNEQFFGP.

The J gene is TRBJ1-1, the V gene TRBV7-9; D gene uncertain. V was trimmed by 1 base and J by 4 bases, leaving 7 bases between them. The germline gives CDR1 SEHNR, CDR2 FQNEAQ (reference sequence). CDR3 length: 13 residues. The DNA of the CDR3 is TGTGCCAGCAGCTTAGGGTCTCTCACTGAAGCTTTCTTT. Amino acids: CASSLGSLTEAFF.

The gene calls are TRBV6-6 and TRBJ2-5; the D is unclear. The CDR3 sequence is 12 residues long. The V end lost 5 bases, the J end lost 4 bases, and 8 bases lay between the germline ends. The germline V gene has CDR1 MNHNY and CDR2 SVGAGI (reference sequence). Here the CDR3 DNA reads TGTGCCAGCAGTGGAGTAGGAGAGACCCAGTACTTC. This translates into CASSGVGETQYF.

V gene TRBV28 combines with J gene TRBJ2-6; unclear D gene. This CDR3 spans 15 amino acids. V was clipped by 4 bases and J by 2 bases, with 9 bases between them. Germline loops: CDR1 MDHEN, CDR2 SYDVKM. CDR3 in DNA: TGTGCCAGCAGTTCAACAAAGCCTGGGGCCAACGTCCTGACTTTC. Protein: CASSSTKPGANVLTF.

This clonotype was observed at least ten times. The V and J genes are TRBV7-3 and TRBJ2-5; D may match TRBD1 or TRBD2 (5 bases each). Between the trimmed V and J ends, which lost 3 bases and 4 bases, there was a span of 9 bases. In germline, CDR1 is SGHTA, CDR2 FQGTGA. The CDR3 contains 13 residues. CDR3 loop: CASSFTGGETQYF. CDR3 sequence (DNA): TGTGCCAGCAGCTTCACTGGGGGAGAGACCCAGTACTTC.

The chain recombines TRBV7-6 with TRBJ2-1; D gene uncertain. The end of the DNA aligns better with TRBJ1-1, so the J call may be wrong. Germline-derived CDR1 and CDR2 are SGHVS and FNYEAQ. The CDR3 is made up of 12 amino acids. The CDR3 sequence is CASSPPWGEAFF. The CDR3 bases are TGTGCCAGCAGCCCCCCCTGGGGTGAAGCTTTCTTT.

The chain is built from TRBV6-1 and TRBJ2-2; D remains unclear. V gave up 3 bases and J gave up 6 bases, with 11 bases separating them. The germline gives CDR1 MNHNS, CDR2 SASEGT. CDR3 length: 14 residues. As DNA, the CDR3 is TGTGCCAGCAGTGAGCCCTACAAGGCCGGGGAGCTGTTTTTT. Its protein product is CASSEPYKAGELFF.

This clonotype occurred a few times. The CDR3 does not close with the conserved phenylalanine or tryptophan, likely indicating a read error. No DNA is shown, since the ends of the CDR3 on it are uncertain; the CDR3 is the one TCRdb lists. The chain couples TRBV7-2 to TRBJ2-5; the table names TRBD1, a call not compared with the DNA. The CDR3 comprises 17 residues, both ends counted. Germline-derived CDR1 and CDR2 are SGHTA and FQGNSA. This chain's CDR3 is CASSLRTGRNDEQFFGS.

This chain joins TRBV7-2 and TRBJ1-2, with unresolved D. Deletions cut 1 base from V and 2 bases from J, with 8 bases between. This CDR3 is 14 amino acids long. Germline V CDR1 and CDR2: SGHTA, FQGNSA. The CDR3 spells CASSLGHKNYGYTF. In DNA, the CDR3 is TGTGCCAGCAGCTTAGGGCACAAGAACTATGGCTACACCTTC.